The 3 T cell receptor beta chains listed next were all sequenced from one sample in a study of blood T cell repertoires in COVID-19. TCRdb's copy holds only in-frame clones and misses some; the assay was immunoSEQ multiplex PCR. The table records under 40,000 clones, roughly 94% of them present only once. The sequenced sample was peripheral blood. These receptors all stem from a human donor with active COVID-19. The donor label of this sample is uncertain.

The CDR3 DNA is TGTGCCAGCTCACCATCGACTGAAAACATTCAGTACTTC. Its protein product is CASSPSTENIQYF. This sequence joins TRBV18 and TRBJ2-4; no reliable D call. The V gene's germline CDR1 is KGHSH and CDR2 LQKENI. This CDR3 has 13 amino acids. Trimming cost V 2 bases and J 5 bases, with 7 bases left between them.

The V call is TRBV7-2, the J call TRBJ1-3, with 7 bases aligning to TRBD1. The CDR3 is 15 amino acids. V gave up 5 bases and J gave up 4 bases; unmatched junction bases: 8. In germline, CDR1 is SGHTA, CDR2 FQGNSA. CDR3 loop: CASSLTGVEGNTIYF. CDR3 DNA sequence: TGTGCCAGCAGCCTTACAGGGGTCGAAGGAAACACCATATATTTT.

The chain has TRBV19 and TRBJ1-2; 9 nucleotides align to TRBD1. The length of the CDR3 is 18 residues. The germline V gene encodes CDR1 LNHDA and CDR2 SQIVND (reference sequence). The trim removed 5 bases at V and 1 base at J, leaving 14 bases unmatched. CDR3 protein: CASSPRATGTGSNYGYTF. CDR3 nucleotide sequence: TGTGCCAGTAGTCCTAGGGCCACCGGGACAGGGAGTAACTATGGCTACACCTTC.